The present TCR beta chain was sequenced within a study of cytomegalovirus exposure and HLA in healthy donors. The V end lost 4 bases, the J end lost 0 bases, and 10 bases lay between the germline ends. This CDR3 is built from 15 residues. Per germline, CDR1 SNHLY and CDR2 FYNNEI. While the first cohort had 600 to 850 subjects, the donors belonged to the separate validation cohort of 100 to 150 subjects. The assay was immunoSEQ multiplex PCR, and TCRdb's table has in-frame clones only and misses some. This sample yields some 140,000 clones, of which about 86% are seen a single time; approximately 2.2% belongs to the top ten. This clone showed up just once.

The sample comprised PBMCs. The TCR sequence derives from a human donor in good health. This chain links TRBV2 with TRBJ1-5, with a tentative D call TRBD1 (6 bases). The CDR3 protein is CASSAGTNSNQPQHF. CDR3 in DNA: TGTGCCAGCAGTGCCGGGACAAATAGCAATCAGCCCCAGCATTTT.